Following are 11 T cell receptor beta chains from one sample sequenced in a study of read filtering for tumor transcriptome and immune sequencing. This library used around 400 ng RNA and molecular barcoded adaptors spanning alpha/delta and beta/gamma chains. A single record per CDR3 protein comes from TCRdb applying MiXCR to the reads. The repertoire includes 35,000 to 40,000 distinct CDR3 sequences, approximately 14% of them detected once, and about 36% sits in the top ten. The sample was a population of CD138-negative cells sorted from bone marrow. These receptor sequences come from a donor over 35 with multiple myeloma.

This clonotype was seen repeatedly, ten times or more. The chain combines TRBV7-2 with TRBJ2-3; 8 bases line up with TRBD2. Germline lookup yields CDR1 SGHTA and CDR2 FQGNSA. CDR3 size: 15 residues. The J segment lost 3 bases and the V segment lost 0 bases, leaving 2 bases of the junction unmatched. The CDR3 DNA sequence: TGTGCCAGCAGCTTAGCATCGGGAGGGACAGATACGCAGTATTTT. This encodes CASSLASGGTDTQYF.

As to this clonotype: This may be a read error, as it is one base from a much larger clone. The gene calls are TRBV7-3 and TRBJ2-1; D unclear. CDR3 length equals 15 residues. Germline lookup yields CDR1 SGHTA and CDR2 FQGTGA. The CDR3: CASSLNRPPYNGQFF. The CDR3 coding sequence is TGTGCCAGCAGCTTAAATCGTCCCCCCTACAATGGGCAGTTCTTC.

Ten or more counts support this clonotype. This rearrangement joins TRBV11-1 to TRBJ2-3; D is ambiguous. The germline gives CDR1 SGHAT, CDR2 FQDESV (reference sequence). CDR3 length equals 16 residues. V was trimmed by 5 bases and J by 1 base, leaving 16 bases between them. The CDR3 coding sequence is TGTGCCAGCAGCCCTCAGGACGCGCCGGGCACAGATACGCAGTATTTT. Translation gives CASSPQDAPGTDTQYF. The variable domain in full, completed from reference TRBV11-1 and TRBJ2-3, reads EAEVAQSPRYKITEKSQAVAFWCDPISGHATLYWYRQILGQGPELLVQFQDESVVDDSQLPKDRFSAERLKGVDSTLKIQPAELGDSAMYLCASSPQDAPGTDTQYFGPGTRLTVL.

This clonotype has ten or more counts. The CDR3 sequence is CASSLIEQFF. The CDR3 nucleotides read TGTGCCAGCAGCTTAATTGAGCAGTTCTTC. The chain has TRBV7-9 and TRBJ2-1; D gene uncertain. Germline assignment: CDR1 SEHNR and CDR2 FQNEAQ (reference sequence). V shed 2 bases and J shed 9 bases, with 2 bases lying between them. The CDR3 is 10 residues long.

This clonotype was counted ten times or more. This chain uses TRBV20-1 with TRBJ2-1, with 11 nucleotides matching TRBD2. The V and J ends lost 5 bases and 7 bases, in that order; junction bases with no gene match: 4. Germline values: CDR1 DFQATT, CDR2 SNEGSKA (reference sequence). The CDR3 runs 13 residues. This chain's CDR3 is CSAFRTSGNEQFF. The CDR3 DNA sequence: TGCAGTGCTTTTCGGACTAGCGGGAATGAGCAGTTCTTC.

Many counts were recorded for this clonotype. The chain joins TRBV20-1 to TRBJ1-4; D is ambiguous. Looked up from germline, CDR1 is DFQATT and CDR2 is SNEGSKA (reference sequence). V lost 0 bases and J lost 8, with 7 bases in between. The CDR3 runs to 12 residues. This CDR3 reads CSARDSEEKLFF. Here the CDR3 DNA reads TGCAGTGCTAGAGATAGCGAAGAAAAACTGTTTTTT.

With regard to this clonotype: The conserved phenylalanine or tryptophan normally closing the CDR3 is absent here, so this likely arose from a read error. Because the CDR3's place on the DNA is in doubt, the DNA is left out and the CDR3 is given as listed by TCRdb. The rearrangement uses TRBV27 and TRBJ1-6; the D segment call TRBD1 is taken from the table without a DNA check. CDR1 and CDR2 (germline): MNHEY, SMNVEV (reference sequence). The CDR3 contains 14 residues when both ends are counted. The CDR3 here is CASIPSRDSPVVHY.

In regard to this clonotype: Being one base from a much bigger clone, this may be a read error. As the CDR3 is not closed by the conserved phenylalanine or tryptophan, this likely results from a read error. The V gene is TRBV20-1, the J gene TRBJ2-5, with 8 bases matching TRBD2. The CDR3 has 18 amino acids. The V and J ends lost 2 bases and 3 bases, in that order; junction bases with no gene match: 17. CDR1 is DFQATT and CDR2 is SNEGSKA in the germline V gene (reference sequence). The CDR3 spells CSARSARGGRGFEETQYS. The CDR3 coding sequence is TGCAGTGCTAGATCCGCCCGGGGGGGCAGGGGATTTGAAGAGACCCAGTACTCC.

This clonotype has ten or more counts. This chain joins TRBV20-1 and TRBJ2-3; TRBD2 matches at 12 bases. The CDR3 has 14 amino acids. J was trimmed by 6 bases and V by 3 bases; bases with no gene match: 4. CDR1 is DFQATT, CDR2 SNEGSKA, per germline (reference sequence). CDR3 residues: CSASTLAGGDTQYF. As DNA, the CDR3 is TGCAGTGCTAGCACCCTAGCGGGGGGGGATACGCAGTATTTT.

The chain employs TRBV7-2 and TRBJ1-1; D call uncertain. Trimming shortened V by 8 bases and J by 5 bases, and 12 bases separated the two germline ends. Germline CDR1 is SGHTA and CDR2 is FQGNSA. This CDR3 has 12 residues. The CDR3, as DNA: TGTGCCAGCGGCCTTATAAGAACTGAAGCTTTCTTT. Its translation: CASGLIRTEAFF.

With regard to this clonotype: This likely came from a read error, as a far larger clone is one base away. V gene TRBV4-1 combines with J gene TRBJ2-5; 10 positions match TRBD2. The germline V gene has CDR1 MGHRA and CDR2 YSYEKL. The CDR3 has 20 amino acids. As DNA, the CDR3 is TGTGCCAGCAGCCAAGAAGGATCTAGCGGGAGCATAGGAGGGTCGAAGACCCAGTACTTC. It translates to CASSQEGSSGSIGGSKTQYF.